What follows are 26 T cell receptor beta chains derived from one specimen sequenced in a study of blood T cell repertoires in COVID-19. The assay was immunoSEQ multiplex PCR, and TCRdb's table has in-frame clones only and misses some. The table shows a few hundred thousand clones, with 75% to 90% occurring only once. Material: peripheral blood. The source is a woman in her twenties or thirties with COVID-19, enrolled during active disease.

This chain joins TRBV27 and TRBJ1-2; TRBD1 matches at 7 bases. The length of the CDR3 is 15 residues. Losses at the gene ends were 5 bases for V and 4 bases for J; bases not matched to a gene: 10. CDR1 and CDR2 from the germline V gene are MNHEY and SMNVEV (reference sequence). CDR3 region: CASSVSTGTAYGYTF. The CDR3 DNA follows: TGTGCCAGCAGTGTCTCCACCGGGACAGCCTATGGCTACACCTTC.

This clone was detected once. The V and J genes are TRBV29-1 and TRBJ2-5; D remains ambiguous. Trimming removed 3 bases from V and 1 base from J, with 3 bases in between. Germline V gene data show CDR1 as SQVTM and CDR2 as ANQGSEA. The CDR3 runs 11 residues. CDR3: CSVDIQETQYF. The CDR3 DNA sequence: TGCAGCGTTGACATCCAAGAGACCCAGTACTTC.

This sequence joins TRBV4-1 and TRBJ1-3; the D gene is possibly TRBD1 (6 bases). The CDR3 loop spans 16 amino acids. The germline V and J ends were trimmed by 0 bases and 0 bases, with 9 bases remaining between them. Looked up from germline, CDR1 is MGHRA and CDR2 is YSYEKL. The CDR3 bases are TGCGCCAGCAGCCAAGATCGAGGGGGCTCTGGAAACACCATATATTTT. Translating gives CASSQDRGGSGNTIYF.

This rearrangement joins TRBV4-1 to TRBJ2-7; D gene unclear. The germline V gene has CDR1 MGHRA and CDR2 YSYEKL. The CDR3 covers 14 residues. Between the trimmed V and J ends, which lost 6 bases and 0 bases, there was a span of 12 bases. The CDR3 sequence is CASSNSPYSYEQYF. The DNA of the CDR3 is TGCGCCAGCAGTAACTCTCCCTACTCCTACGAGCAGTACTTC.

In nucleotides, the CDR3 is TGTGCCAGCAGCGTCCCTGGGGCCAACGTCCTGACTTTC. Its protein product is CASSVPGANVLTF. This sequence joins TRBV6-5 and TRBJ2-6; D unclear. The CDR3 has 13 amino acids. In germline, CDR1 is MNHEY, CDR2 SVGAGI. Trimming shortened V by 6 bases and J by 2 bases, and 5 bases separated the two germline ends.

DNA of the CDR3: TGCAGCGTCCCGGGACAGGGGGGCTACACCTTC. Amino acid sequence: CSVPGQGGYTF. This chain uses TRBV29-1 with TRBJ1-2; 10 bases fit TRBD1. V lost 6 bases, J lost 8 bases, and 3 bases stayed unmatched. This CDR3 is 11 amino acids long. Germline CDR1 SQVTM, CDR2 ANQGSEA.

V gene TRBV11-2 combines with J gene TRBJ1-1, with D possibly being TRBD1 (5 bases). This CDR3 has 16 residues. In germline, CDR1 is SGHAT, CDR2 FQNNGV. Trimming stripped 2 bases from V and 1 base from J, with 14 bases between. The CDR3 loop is CASSLLKGTGNTEAFF. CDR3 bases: TGTGCCAGCAGCTTACTTAAAGGGACTGGGAACACTGAAGCTTTCTTT.

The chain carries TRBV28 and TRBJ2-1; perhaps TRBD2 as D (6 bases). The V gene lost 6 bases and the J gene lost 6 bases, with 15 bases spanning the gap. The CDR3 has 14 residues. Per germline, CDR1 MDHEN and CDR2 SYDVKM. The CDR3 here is CASSTAGSLNEQFF. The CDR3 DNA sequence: TGTGCCAGCAGCACAGCGGGCTCCCTCAATGAGCAGTTCTTC.

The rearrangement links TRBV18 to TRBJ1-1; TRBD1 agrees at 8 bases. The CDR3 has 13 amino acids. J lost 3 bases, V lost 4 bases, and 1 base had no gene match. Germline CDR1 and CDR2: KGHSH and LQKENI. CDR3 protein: CASSLQGDTEAFF. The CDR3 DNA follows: TGTGCCAGCTCACTACAGGGGGACACTGAAGCTTTCTTT.

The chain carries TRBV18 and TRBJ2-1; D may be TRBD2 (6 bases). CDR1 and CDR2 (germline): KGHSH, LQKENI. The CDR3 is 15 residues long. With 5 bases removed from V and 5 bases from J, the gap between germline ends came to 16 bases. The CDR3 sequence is CASSSLQVADNEQFF. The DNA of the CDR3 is TGTGCCAGCTCATCCCTCCAAGTAGCGGACAATGAGCAGTTCTTC. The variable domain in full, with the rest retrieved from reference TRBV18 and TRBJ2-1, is NAGVMQNPRHLVRRRGQEARLRCSPMKGHSHVYWYRQLPEEGLKFMVYLQKENIIDESGMPKERFSAEFPKEGPSILRIQQVVRGDSAAYFCASSSLQVADNEQFFGPGTRLTVL.

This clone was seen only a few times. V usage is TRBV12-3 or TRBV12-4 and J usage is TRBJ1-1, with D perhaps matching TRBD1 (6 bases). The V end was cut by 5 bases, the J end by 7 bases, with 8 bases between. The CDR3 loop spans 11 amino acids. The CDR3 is CASSRTDEAFF. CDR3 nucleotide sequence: TGTGCCAGCAGTAGGACAGATGAAGCTTTCTTT.

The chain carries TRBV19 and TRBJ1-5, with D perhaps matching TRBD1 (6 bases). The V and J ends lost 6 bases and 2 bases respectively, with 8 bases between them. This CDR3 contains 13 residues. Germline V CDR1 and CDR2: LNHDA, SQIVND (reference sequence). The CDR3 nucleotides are TGTGCCAGTAGGTCAGGGGGCAATCAGCCCCAGCATTTT. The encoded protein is CASRSGGNQPQHF.

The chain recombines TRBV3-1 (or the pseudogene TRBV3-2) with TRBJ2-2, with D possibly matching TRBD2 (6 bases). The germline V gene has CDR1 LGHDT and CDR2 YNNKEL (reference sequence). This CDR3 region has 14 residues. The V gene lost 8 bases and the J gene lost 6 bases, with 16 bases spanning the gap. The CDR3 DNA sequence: TGTGCCAGCGATCTTAGGGGAGGAGCCGGGGAGCTGTTTTTT. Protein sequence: CASDLRGGAGELFF.

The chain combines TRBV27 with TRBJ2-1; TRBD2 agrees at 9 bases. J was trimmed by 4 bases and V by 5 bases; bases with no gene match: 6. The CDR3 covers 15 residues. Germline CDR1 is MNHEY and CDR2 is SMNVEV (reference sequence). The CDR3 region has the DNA TGTGCCAGCAGTGCAGGGACTAGCCTATACAATGAGCAGTTCTTC. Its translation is CASSAGTSLYNEQFF.

CDR3 sequence: CAWGLTGGTEAFF. Written as DNA, the CDR3 is TGTGCCTGGGGATTGACAGGAGGAACTGAAGCTTTCTTT. The chain joins TRBV30 to TRBJ1-1, with D maybe TRBD1 (6 bases). V was shortened by 5 bases and J by 5 bases, with 15 bases between the two germline ends. The CDR3 consists of 13 residues. The germline V gene encodes CDR1 GTSNPN and CDR2 SVGIG (reference sequence). Full variable domain (remainder filled in from reference TRBV30 and TRBJ1-1): SQTIHQWPATLVQPVGSPLSLECTVEGTSNPNLYWYRQAAGRGLQLLFYSVGIGQISSEVPQNLSASRPQDRQFILSSKKLLLSDSGFYLCAWGLTGGTEAFFGQGTRLTVV.

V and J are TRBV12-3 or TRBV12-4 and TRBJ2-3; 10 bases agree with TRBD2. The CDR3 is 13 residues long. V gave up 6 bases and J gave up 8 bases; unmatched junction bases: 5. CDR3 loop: CASRAGGPGTQYF. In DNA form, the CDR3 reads TGTGCCAGCAGAGCGGGAGGGCCTGGTACGCAGTATTTT.

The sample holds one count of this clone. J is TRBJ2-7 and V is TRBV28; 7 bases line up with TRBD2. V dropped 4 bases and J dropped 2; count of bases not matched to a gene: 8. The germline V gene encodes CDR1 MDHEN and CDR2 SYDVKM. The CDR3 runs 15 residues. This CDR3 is CASSSSGRGPYEQYF. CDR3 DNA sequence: TGTGCCAGCAGTTCATCAGGGAGGGGCCCCTACGAGCAGTACTTC.

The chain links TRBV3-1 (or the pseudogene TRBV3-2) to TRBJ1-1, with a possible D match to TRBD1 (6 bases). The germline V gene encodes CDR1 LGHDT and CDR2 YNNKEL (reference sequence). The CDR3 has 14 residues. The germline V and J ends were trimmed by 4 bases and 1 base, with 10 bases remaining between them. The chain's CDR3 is CASSPRTANTEAFF. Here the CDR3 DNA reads TGTGCCAGCAGCCCCCGGACAGCGAACACTGAAGCTTTCTTT.

The CDR3 region is CASSLGWTGYNSPLHF. In DNA form, the CDR3 reads TGTGCCAGCAGCTTAGGTTGGACAGGGTATAATTCACCCCTCCACTTT. The rearrangement links TRBV5-6 to TRBJ1-6; TRBD1 matches at 8 bases. There are 16 residues in the CDR3. Germline V gives CDR1 SGHDT, CDR2 YYEEEE. Germline trimming cut 2 bases from V and 4 bases from J; bases unmatched to any gene: 5.

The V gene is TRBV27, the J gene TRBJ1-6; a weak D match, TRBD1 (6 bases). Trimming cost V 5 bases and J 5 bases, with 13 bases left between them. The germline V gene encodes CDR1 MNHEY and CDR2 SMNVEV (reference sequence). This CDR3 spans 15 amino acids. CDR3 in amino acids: CASSPYGQNNSPLHF. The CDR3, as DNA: TGTGCCAGCAGTCCCTATGGACAGAATAATTCACCCCTCCACTTT.

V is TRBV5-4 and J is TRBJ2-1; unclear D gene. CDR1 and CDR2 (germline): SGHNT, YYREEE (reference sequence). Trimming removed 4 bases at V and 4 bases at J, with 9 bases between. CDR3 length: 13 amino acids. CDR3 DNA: TGTGCCAGCAGCCCCCCGGGTTACAATGAGCAGTTCTTC. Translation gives CASSPPGYNEQFF.

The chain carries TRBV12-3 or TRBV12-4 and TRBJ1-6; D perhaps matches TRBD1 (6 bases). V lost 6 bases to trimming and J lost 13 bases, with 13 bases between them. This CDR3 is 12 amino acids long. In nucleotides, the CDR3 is TGTGCCAGCAGCCAACAGGGCCGGCCCCTCCACTTT. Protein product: CASSQQGRPLHF.

The CDR3 reads CASSYRSAGYYGYTF. The DNA of the CDR3 is TGTGCCAGCAGTTACAGGAGCGCCGGATATTATGGCTACACCTTC. The chain links TRBV25-1 to TRBJ1-2, with D possibly being TRBD1 (5 bases). The CDR3 totals 15 residues. Germline CDR1 and CDR2: MGHDK and SYGVNS. Trimming shortened V by 5 bases and J by 5 bases, and 18 bases separated the two germline ends.

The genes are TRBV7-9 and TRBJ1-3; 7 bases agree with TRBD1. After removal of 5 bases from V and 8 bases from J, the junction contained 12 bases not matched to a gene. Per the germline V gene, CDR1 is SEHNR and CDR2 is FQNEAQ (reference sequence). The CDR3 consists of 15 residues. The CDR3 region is CASSKNRGYRDTIYF. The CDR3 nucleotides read TGTGCCAGCAGCAAAAACAGGGGATACAGAGACACCATATATTTT.

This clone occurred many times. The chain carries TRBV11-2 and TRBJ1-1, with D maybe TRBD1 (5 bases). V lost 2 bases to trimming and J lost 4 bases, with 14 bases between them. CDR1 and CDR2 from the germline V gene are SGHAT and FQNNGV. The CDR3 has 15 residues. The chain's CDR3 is CASSLIGVRGTEAFF. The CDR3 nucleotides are TGTGCCAGCAGCTTAATCGGTGTAAGGGGCACTGAAGCTTTCTTT.

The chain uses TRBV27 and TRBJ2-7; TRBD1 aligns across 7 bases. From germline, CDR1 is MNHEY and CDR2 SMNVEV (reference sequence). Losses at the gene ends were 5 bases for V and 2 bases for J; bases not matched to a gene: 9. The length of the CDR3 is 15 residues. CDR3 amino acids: CASSQQGRFPYEQYF. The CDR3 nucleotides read TGTGCCAGCAGTCAACAGGGGCGGTTTCCCTACGAGCAGTACTTC.